These 3 T cell receptor beta chains were all obtained from the same sample, sequenced in a study of blood T cell repertoires in COVID-19. Measured with immunoSEQ multiplex PCR; TCRdb has only the in-frame clones, and not every one. The data show almost 250,000 clones, approximately 86% seen once. What was sequenced was PBMCs or T cells enriched from blood (not recorded which). The receptor source for this set is a woman aged 45-65 years who had recovered from COVID-19.

The chain links TRBV30 to TRBJ1-1; D is perhaps TRBD1 (5 bases). This CDR3 spans 14 amino acids. Germline V gives CDR1 GTSNPN, CDR2 SVGIG (reference sequence). V was clipped by 4 bases and J by 0 bases, with 12 bases between them. In DNA, the CDR3 is TGTGCCTGGACAGGTAAGGGGATGAACACTGAAGCTTTCTTT. Protein product: CAWTGKGMNTEAFF.

DNA for the CDR3: TGCGCCAGCAGCCAAGGACTAGCGGGCTACAATGAGCAGTTCTTC. Translating it yields CASSQGLAGYNEQFF. The gene calls are TRBV4-3 and TRBJ2-1; TRBD2 agrees at 10 bases. The V gene end was trimmed by 1 base and the J gene end by 3 bases; junction bases not matched to a gene: 0. The germline V gene has CDR1 LGHNA and CDR2 YSLEER. CDR3 size: 15 residues.

The chain recombines TRBV11-3 with TRBJ2-2; D is perhaps TRBD1 (6 bases). CDR3 size: 15 residues. Trimming removed 0 bases at V and 1 base at J, with 6 bases between. Germline V gives CDR1 SGHNT, CDR2 YENEEA. The CDR3 protein is CASSLEQGNTGELFF. CDR3 in DNA: TGTGCCAGCAGCTTAGAACAGGGGAACACCGGGGAGCTGTTTTTT.